These 4 T cell receptor beta chains came from one sample sequenced in a study of response to subunit inactivated influenza vaccine. TCRdb used MiXCR to reprocess the RT-PCR reads, holding one entry per CDR3 protein. The sample has about 500,000 distinct CDR3 sequences, 16% seen once. Sequenced material: CD4+ T cells sorted from PBMCs, taken roughly 24 months after vaccination. The receptors originated from a man between 50 and 75 years old who received an inactivated influenza vaccine.

V usage is TRBV4-3 and J usage is TRBJ2-1; the match to TRBD2 covers 12 bases. V lost 4 bases and J lost 7; bases outside the gene matches: 14. The CDR3 has 18 amino acids. Germline CDR1 is LGHNA and CDR2 is YSLEER. CDR3 DNA sequence: TGCGCCAGCAGCCGCGAACGAGCTACCGGGACTAGCGGGAATGAGCAGTTCTTC. Its protein product is CASSRERATGTSGNEQFF.

This clonotype came up a few times. The chain has TRBV2 and TRBJ2-1; no clear D gene. The CDR3 loop spans 12 amino acids. With 4 bases removed from V and 2 bases from J, the gap between germline ends came to 3 bases. Germline-derived CDR1 and CDR2 are SNHLY and FYNNEI. The CDR3 here is CASSVAYNEQFF. The CDR3 region has the DNA TGTGCCAGCAGTGTCGCCTACAATGAGCAGTTCTTC.

The rearrangement joins TRBV20-1 to TRBJ1-5, with a tentative D call TRBD1 (6 bases). V shed 6 bases and J shed 3 bases, with 12 bases lying between them. This CDR3 is built from 13 residues. Germline V CDR1 and CDR2: DFQATT, SNEGSKA (reference sequence). The CDR3 region has the DNA TGCAGTGCGGTCCGGGACACCAATCAGCCCCAGCATTTT. Translation: CSAVRDTNQPQHF.

This clonotype was seen at least ten times. The V gene is TRBV20-1, the J gene TRBJ2-7, with D possibly being TRBD2 (5 bases). Germline V lookup: CDR1 DFQATT, CDR2 SNEGSKA (reference sequence). CDR3 length equals 13 residues. V was clipped by 3 bases and J by 2 bases, with 11 bases between them. DNA for the CDR3: TGCAGTGCTAGTTCCGGGATCACCTACGAGCAGTACTTC. Amino acid sequence: CSASSGITYEQYF.